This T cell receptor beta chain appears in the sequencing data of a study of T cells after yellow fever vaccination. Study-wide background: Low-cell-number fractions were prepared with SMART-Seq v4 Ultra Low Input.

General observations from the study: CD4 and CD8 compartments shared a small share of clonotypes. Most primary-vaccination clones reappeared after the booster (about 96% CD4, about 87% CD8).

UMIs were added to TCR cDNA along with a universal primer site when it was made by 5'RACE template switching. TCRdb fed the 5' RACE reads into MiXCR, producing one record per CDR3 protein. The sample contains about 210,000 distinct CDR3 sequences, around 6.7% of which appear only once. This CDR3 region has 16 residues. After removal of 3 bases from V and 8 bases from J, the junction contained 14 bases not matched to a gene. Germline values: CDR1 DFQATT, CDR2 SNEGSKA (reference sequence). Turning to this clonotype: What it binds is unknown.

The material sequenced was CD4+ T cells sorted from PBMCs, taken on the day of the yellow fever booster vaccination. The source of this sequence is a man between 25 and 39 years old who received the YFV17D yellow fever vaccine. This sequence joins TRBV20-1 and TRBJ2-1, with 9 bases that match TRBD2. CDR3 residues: CSARTSGRLVGDEQFF. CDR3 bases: TGCAGTGCTAGGACTAGCGGTCGGTTAGTCGGGGATGAGCAGTTCTTC.